The next 6 T cell receptor beta chains were all read from a single sample in a study of T cell changes during pregnancy in multiple sclerosis. Here immunoSEQ multiplex PCR was the method, and the copy in TCRdb shows in-frame clones only, minus some. The repertoire consists of about 57,000 clones, with under 95% occurring once and the leading ten covering roughly 3.5%. The sample was peripheral blood, taken after pregnancy. The receptor set was obtained from a female donor in good health, enrolled as a control in a pregnancy study.

V gene TRBV6-5 combines with J gene TRBJ2-7; tentatively, D is TRBD1 (5 bases). This CDR3 is 15 amino acids long. V was pared by 6 bases and J by 3 bases, with 18 bases between. Germline lookup yields CDR1 MNHEY and CDR2 SVGAGI. CDR3 protein: CASSQAPRGFYEQYF. CDR3 in DNA: TGTGCCAGCAGCCAAGCACCTAGGGGATTCTACGAGCAGTACTTC.

This chain uses TRBV7-6 with TRBJ1-1, with no clear D. V gave up 5 bases and J gave up 5 bases, with 15 bases separating them. Per the germline V gene, CDR1 is SGHVS and CDR2 is FNYEAQ. This CDR3 contains 14 residues. CDR3: CASSPLGEDTEAFF. Here the CDR3 DNA reads TGTGCCAGCAGCCCACTAGGAGAGGATACTGAAGCTTTCTTT.

The rearrangement joins TRBV6-1 to TRBJ2-3, with D possibly matching TRBD2 (7 bases). The CDR3 is 14 residues long. The V gene's germline CDR1 is MNHNS and CDR2 SASEGT. V lost 3 bases and J lost 4, with 11 bases in between. As DNA, the CDR3 is TGTGCCAGCAGTGAGGGAGGGGGACCAGATACGCAGTATTTT. Amino acids: CASSEGGGPDTQYF.

The rearrangement links TRBV28 to TRBJ1-2; possibly TRBD1 for D (5 bases). V shed 6 bases and J shed 3 bases, with 11 bases lying between them. The CDR3 is 13 residues long. In germline, CDR1 is MDHEN, CDR2 SYDVKM. CDR3 amino acids: CASSPGVHYGYTF. CDR3 sequence (DNA): TGTGCCAGCAGCCCGGGGGTTCACTATGGCTACACCTTC.

This chain connects TRBV11-2 to TRBJ2-1, with 14 bases that match TRBD2. This CDR3 comprises 16 residues. Trimming at V came to 3 bases and at J to 8 bases, leaving 6 bases not matched to a gene. Germline-derived CDR1 and CDR2 are SGHAT and FQNNGV. The CDR3 nucleotides read TGTGCCAGCAGCTTCCCGACTAGCGGGGGGGCCGATGAGCAGTTCTTC. This translates into CASSFPTSGGADEQFF.

The chain has TRBV5-1 and TRBJ2-2; 7 bases fit TRBD1. The CDR3 is 15 amino acids. The trim removed 0 bases at V and 6 bases at J, leaving 5 bases unmatched. The V gene's germline CDR1 is SGHRS and CDR2 YFSETQ. CDR3 amino acids: CASSLGTGSPGELFF. DNA for the CDR3: TGCGCCAGCAGCTTGGGGACAGGCTCCCCCGGGGAGCTGTTTTTT.